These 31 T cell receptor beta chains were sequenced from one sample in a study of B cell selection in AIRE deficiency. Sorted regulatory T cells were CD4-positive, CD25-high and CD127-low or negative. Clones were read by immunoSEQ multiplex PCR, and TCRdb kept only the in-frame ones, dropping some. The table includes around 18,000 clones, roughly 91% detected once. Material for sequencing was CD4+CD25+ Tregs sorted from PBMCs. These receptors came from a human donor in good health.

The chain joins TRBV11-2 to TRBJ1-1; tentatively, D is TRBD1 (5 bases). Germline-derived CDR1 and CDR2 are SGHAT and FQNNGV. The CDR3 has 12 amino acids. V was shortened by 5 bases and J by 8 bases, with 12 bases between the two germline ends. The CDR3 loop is CASSPQGAEAFF. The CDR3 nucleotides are TGTGCCAGCAGCCCCCAAGGGGCGGAAGCTTTCTTT.

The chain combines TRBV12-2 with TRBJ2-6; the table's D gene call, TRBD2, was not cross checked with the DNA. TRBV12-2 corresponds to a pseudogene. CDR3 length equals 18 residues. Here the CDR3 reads CASRMRATTQSRANVLTF. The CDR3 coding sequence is TGTGCAAGTCGCATGAGGGCGACCACACAAAGTCGGGCCAACGTCCTGACTTTC.

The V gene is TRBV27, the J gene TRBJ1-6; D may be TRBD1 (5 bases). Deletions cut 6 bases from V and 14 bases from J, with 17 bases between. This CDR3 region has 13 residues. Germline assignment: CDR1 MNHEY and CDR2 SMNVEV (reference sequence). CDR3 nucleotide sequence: TGTGCCAGCAGCCCCACATGGGACTGGGCCCTCCACTTT. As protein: CASSPTWDWALHF.

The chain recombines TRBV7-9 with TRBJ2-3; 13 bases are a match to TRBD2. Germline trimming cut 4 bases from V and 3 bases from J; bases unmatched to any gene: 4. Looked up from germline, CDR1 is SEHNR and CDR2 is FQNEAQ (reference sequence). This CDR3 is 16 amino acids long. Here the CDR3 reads CASSSGLAGVTDTQYF. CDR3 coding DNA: TGTGCCAGCAGCTCAGGACTAGCGGGAGTAACAGATACGCAGTATTTT.

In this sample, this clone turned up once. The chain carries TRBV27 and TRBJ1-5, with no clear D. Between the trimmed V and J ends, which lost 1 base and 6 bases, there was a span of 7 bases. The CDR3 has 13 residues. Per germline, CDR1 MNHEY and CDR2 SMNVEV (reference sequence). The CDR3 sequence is CASSLYLGQPQHF. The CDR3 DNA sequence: TGTGCCAGCAGTTTATACCTGGGTCAGCCCCAGCATTTT.

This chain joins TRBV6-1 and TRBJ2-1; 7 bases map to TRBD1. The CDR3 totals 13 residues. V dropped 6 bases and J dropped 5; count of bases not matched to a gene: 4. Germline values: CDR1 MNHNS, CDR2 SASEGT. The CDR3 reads CASSPGQNNEQFF. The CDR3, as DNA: TGTGCCAGCAGCCCGGGACAGAACAATGAGCAGTTCTTC.

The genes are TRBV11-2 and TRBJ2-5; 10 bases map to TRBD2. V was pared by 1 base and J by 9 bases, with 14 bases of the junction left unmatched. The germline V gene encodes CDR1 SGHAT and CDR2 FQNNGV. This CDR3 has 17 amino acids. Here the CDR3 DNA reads TGTGCCAGCAGCTTAGGGACTAGCGGAGCCCCTAGTGTGGCCCAGTACTTC. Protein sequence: CASSLGTSGAPSVAQYF. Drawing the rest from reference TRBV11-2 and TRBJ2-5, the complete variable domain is EAGVAQSPRYKIIEKRQSVAFWCNPISGHATLYWYQQILGQGPKLLIQFQNNGVVDDSQLPKDRFSAERLKGVDSTLKIQPAKLEDSAVYLCASSLGTSGAPSVAQYFGPGTRLLVL.

CDR3 protein: CASSESLGDNEQFF. The CDR3 region has the DNA TGTGCCAGCTCAGAGAGTCTGGGGGACAATGAGCAGTTCTTC. The chain recombines TRBV18 with TRBJ2-1; D could derive from TRBD1 or TRBD2 (5 bases each). Germline V gives CDR1 KGHSH, CDR2 LQKENI. The germline V and J ends were trimmed by 5 bases and 5 bases, with 13 bases remaining between them. This CDR3 is built from 14 residues.

The CDR3 loop reads CAGTGGGIYEQYF. The CDR3 DNA follows: TGTGCCGGGACAGGGGGCGGCATCTACGAGCAGTACTTC. This sequence joins TRBV6-4 and TRBJ2-7; 12 nucleotides agree with TRBD1. V was clipped by 11 bases and J by 3 bases; unmatched bases: 5. CDR3 length: 13 amino acids. CDR1 is MRHNA and CDR2 is SNTAGT in the germline V gene.

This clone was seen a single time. DNA for the CDR3: TGTGCCAGCAGCCAAGCGGGCTCTGGAAACACCATATATTTT. This translates into CASSQAGSGNTIYF. This chain joins TRBV14 and TRBJ1-3; D remains unclear. V dropped 1 base and J dropped 0 bases, with 4 bases sitting between them. Germline V lookup: CDR1 SGHDN, CDR2 FVKESK. There are 14 residues in the CDR3. Using reference TRBV14 and TRBJ1-3 for the parts outside the CDR3, the full variable domain is EAGVTQFPSHSVIEKGQTVTLRCDPISGHDNLYWYRRVMGKEIKFLLHFVKESKQDESGMPNNRFLAERTGGTYSTLKVQPAELEDSGVYFCASSQAGSGNTIYFGEGSWLTVV.

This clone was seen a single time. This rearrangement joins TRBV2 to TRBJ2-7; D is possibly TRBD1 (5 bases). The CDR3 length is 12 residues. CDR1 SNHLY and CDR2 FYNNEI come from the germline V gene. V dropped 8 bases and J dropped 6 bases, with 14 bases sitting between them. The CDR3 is CASCDNRIEQYF. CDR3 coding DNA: TGTGCCAGCTGCGATAACAGGATCGAGCAGTACTTC.

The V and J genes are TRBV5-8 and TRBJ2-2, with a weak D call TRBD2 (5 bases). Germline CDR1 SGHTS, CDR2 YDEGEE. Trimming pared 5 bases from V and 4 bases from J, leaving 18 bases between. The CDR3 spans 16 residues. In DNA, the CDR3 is TGTGCCAGCAGTCTGATGGGGAGTTATATCACCGGGGAGCTGTTTTTT. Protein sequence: CASSLMGSYITGELFF.

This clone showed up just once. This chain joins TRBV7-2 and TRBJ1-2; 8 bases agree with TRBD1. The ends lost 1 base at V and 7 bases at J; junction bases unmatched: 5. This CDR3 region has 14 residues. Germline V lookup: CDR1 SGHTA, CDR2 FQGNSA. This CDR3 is CASSLDQGAGGYTF. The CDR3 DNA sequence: TGTGCCAGCAGCTTAGATCAGGGGGCAGGTGGCTACACCTTC. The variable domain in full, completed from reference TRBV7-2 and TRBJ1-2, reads GAGVSQSPSNKVTEKGKDVELRCDPISGHTALYWYRQSLGQGLEFLIYFQGNSAPDKSGLPSDRFSAERTGGSVSTLTIQRTQQEDSAVYLCASSLDQGAGGYTFGSGTRLTVV.

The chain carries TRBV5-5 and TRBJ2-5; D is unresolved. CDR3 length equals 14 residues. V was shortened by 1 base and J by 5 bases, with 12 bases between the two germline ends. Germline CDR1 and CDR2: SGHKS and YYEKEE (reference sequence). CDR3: CASSLYPMEETQYF. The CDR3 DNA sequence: TGTGCCAGCAGCTTGTATCCCATGGAGGAGACCCAGTACTTC.

CDR3 amino acids: CASSYFGTGNSPLHF. The CDR3 region has the DNA TGTGCCAGCAGTTACTTTGGGACAGGAAATTCACCCCTCCACTTT. J is TRBJ1-6 and V is TRBV6-5; TRBD1 agrees at 8 bases. The CDR3 has 15 residues. In germline, CDR1 is MNHEY, CDR2 SVGAGI. V dropped 1 base and J dropped 7; count of bases not matched to a gene: 3.

The CDR3 spells CASSKAGTSVHRFFYNEQFF. CDR3 nucleotide sequence: TGTGCCAGCAGCAAGGCCGGGACTAGCGTGCATCGGTTCTTCTACAATGAGCAGTTCTTC. The chain links TRBV21-1 to TRBJ2-1; the table's TRBD2 call for D was not verified on the DNA. TRBV21-1 is deemed a pseudogene. The CDR3 spans 20 residues.

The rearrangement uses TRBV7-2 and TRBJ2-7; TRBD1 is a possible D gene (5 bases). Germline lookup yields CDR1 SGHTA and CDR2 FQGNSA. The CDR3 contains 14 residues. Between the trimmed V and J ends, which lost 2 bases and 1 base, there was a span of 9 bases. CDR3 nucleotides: TGTGCCAGCAGCTTACAAGCAGGGTCCTACGAGCAGTACTTC. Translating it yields CASSLQAGSYEQYF.

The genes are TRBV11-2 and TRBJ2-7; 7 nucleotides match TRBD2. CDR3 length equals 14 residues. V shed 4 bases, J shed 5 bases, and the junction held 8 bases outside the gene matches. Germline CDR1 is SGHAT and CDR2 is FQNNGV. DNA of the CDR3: TGTGCCAGCAGCTCAGTAGCGGGTCTCCACGAGCAGTACTTC. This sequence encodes CASSSVAGLHEQYF. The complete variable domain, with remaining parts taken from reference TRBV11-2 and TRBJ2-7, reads EAGVAQSPRYKIIEKRQSVAFWCNPISGHATLYWYQQILGQGPKLLIQFQNNGVVDDSQLPKDRFSAERLKGVDSTLKIQPAKLEDSAVYLCASSSVAGLHEQYFGPGTRLTVT.

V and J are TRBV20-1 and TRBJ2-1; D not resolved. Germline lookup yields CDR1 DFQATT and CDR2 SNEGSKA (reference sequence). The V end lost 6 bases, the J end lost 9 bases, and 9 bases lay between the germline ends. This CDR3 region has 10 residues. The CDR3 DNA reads TGCAGTGCGGTTTTCGGTGAGCAGTTCTTC. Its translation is CSAVFGEQFF.

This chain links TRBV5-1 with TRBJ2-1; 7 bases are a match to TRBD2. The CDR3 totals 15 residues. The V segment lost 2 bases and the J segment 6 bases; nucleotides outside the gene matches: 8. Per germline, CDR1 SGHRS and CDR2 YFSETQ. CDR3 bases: TGCGCCAGCAGCTTTTCGACGGGAGGACCCAATGAGCAGTTCTTC. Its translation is CASSFSTGGPNEQFF.

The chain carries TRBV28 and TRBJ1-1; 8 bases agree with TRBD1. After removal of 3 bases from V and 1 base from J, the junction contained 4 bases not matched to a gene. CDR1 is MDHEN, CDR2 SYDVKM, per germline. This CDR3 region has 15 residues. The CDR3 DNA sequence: TGTGCCAGCAGTTTCCTGGACAGGGAGAACACTGAAGCTTTCTTT. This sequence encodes CASSFLDRENTEAFF.

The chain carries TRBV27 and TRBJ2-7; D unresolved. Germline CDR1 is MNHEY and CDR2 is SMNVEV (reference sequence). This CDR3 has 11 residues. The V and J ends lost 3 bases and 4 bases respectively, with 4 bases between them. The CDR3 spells CASSLGYEQYF. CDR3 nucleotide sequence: TGTGCCAGCAGTTTGGGGTACGAGCAGTACTTC.

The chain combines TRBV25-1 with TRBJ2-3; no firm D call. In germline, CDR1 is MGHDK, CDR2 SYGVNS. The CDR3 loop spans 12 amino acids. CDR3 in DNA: TGTGCTACCAGCCCTGAAACAGATACGCAGTATTTT. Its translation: CATSPETDTQYF.

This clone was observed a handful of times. This CDR3 reads CASSYPNIVEQFF. Here the CDR3 DNA reads TGTGCCAGCAGTTATCCTAATATCGTTGAGCAGTTCTTC. V and J are TRBV6-6 and TRBJ2-1; D gene unclear. There are 13 residues in the CDR3. Trimming cost V 3 bases and J 9 bases, with 12 bases left between them. Germline values: CDR1 MNHNY, CDR2 SVGAGI (reference sequence).

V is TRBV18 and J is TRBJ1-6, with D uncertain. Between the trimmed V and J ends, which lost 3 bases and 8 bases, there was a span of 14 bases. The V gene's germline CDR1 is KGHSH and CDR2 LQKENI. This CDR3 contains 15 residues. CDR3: CASSPGFPVDSPLHF. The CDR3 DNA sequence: TGTGCCAGCTCACCGGGCTTCCCGGTGGATTCACCCCTCCACTTT.

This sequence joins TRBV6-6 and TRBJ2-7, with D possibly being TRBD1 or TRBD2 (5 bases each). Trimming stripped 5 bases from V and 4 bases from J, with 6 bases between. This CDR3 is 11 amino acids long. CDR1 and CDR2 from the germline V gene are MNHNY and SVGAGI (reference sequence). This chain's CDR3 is CASSEGYEQYF. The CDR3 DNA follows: TGTGCCAGCAGTGAGGGGTACGAGCAGTACTTC.

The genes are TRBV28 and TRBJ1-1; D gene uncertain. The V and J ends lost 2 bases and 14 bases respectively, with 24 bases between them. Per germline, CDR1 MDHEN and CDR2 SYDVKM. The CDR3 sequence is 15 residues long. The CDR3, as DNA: TGTGCCAGCAGTTTACCAGGACTCTACTCGTCTGGGGTGTTCTTT. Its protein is CASSLPGLYSSGVFF.

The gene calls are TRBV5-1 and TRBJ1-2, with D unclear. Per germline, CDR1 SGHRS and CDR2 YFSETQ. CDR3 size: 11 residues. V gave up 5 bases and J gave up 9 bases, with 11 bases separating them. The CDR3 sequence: CASRGSSRYTF. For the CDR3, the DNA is TGCGCCAGCAGGGGGAGTAGTCGCTACACCTTC.

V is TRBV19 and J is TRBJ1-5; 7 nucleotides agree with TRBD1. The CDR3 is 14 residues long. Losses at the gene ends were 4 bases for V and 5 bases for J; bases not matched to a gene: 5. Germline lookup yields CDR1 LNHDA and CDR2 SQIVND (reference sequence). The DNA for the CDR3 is TGTGCCAGTAGTACGTACAGGGGTGATCAGCCCCAGCATTTT. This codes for CASSTYRGDQPQHF. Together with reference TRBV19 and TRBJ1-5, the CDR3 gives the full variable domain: DGGITQSPKYLFRKEGQNVTLSCEQNLNHDAMYWYRQDPGQGLRLIYYSQIVNDFQKGDIAEGYSVSREKKESFPLTVTSAQKNPTAFYLCASSTYRGDQPQHFGDGTRLSIL.

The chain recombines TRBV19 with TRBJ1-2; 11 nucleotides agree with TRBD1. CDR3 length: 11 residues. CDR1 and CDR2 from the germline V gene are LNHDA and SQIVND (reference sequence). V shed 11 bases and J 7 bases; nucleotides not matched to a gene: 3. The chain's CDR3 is CAGQGAGGYTF. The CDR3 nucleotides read TGTGCCGGACAGGGGGCAGGTGGCTACACCTTC.

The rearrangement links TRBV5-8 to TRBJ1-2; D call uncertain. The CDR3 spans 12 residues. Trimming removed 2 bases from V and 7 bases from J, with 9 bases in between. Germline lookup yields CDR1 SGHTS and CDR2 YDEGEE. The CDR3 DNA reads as TGTGCCAGCAGCTTTGTACCTGCTGGCTACACCTTC. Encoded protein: CASSFVPAGYTF.